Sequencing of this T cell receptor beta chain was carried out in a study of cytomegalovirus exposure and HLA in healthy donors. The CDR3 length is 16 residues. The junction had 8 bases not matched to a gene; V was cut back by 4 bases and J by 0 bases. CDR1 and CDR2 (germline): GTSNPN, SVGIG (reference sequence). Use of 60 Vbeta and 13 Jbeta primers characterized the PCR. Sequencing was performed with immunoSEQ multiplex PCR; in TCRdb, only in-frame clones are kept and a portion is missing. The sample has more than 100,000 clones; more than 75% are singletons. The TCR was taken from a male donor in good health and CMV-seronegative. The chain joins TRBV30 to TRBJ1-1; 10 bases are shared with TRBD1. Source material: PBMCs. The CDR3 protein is CAWNPGQGLLNTEAFF. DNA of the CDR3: TGTGCCTGGAACCCGGGACAGGGGCTTCTGAACACTGAAGCTTTCTTT.